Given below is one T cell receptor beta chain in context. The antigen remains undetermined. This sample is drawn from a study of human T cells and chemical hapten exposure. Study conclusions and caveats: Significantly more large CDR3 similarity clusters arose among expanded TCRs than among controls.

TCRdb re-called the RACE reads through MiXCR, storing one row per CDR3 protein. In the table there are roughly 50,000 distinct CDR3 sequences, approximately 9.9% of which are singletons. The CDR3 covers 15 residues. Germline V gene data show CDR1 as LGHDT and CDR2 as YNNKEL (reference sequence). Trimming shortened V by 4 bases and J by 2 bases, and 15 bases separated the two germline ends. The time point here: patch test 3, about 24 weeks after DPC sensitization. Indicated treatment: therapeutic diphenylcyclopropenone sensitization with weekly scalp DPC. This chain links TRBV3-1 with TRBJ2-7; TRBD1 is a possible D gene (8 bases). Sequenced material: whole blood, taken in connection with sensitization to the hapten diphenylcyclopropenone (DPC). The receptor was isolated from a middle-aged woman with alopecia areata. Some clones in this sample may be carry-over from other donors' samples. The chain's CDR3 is CASSRTGGGTYEQYF. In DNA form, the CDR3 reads TGTGCCAGCAGCCGCACAGGGGGAGGGACCTACGAGCAGTACTTC.